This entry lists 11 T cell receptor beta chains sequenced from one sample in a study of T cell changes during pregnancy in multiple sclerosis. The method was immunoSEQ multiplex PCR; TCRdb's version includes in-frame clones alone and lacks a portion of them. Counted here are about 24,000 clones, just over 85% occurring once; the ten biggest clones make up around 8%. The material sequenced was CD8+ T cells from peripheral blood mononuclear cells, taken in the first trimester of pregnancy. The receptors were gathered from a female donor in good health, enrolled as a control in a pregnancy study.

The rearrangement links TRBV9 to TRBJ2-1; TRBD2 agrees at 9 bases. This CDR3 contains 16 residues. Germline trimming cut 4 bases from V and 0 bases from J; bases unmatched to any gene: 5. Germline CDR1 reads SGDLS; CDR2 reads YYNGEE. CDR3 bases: TGTGCCAGCAGCCCTCCGGGACTAGCCTCCTACAATGAGCAGTTCTTC. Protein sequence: CASSPPGLASYNEQFF. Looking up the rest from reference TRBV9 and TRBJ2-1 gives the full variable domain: DSGVTQTPKHLITATGQRVTLRCSPRSGDLSVYWYQQSLDQGLQFLIQYYNGEERAKGNILERFSAQQFPDLHSELNLSSLELGDSALYFCASSPPGLASYNEQFFGPGTRLTVL.

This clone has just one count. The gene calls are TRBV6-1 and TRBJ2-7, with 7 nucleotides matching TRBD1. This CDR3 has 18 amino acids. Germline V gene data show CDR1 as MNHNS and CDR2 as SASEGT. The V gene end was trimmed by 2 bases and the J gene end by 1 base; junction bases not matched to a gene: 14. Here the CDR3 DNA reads TGTGCCAGCAGTGAAAACCCACGAGATAGACAGGGATCCTACGAGCAGTACTTC. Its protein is CASSENPRDRQGSYEQYF.

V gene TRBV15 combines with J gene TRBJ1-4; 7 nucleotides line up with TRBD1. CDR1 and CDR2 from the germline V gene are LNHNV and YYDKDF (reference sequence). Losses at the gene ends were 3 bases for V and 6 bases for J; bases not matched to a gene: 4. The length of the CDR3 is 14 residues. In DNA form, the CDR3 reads TGTGCCACCAGCAGGAGGGGGCTTTATGAAAAACTGTTTTTT. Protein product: CATSRRGLYEKLFF.

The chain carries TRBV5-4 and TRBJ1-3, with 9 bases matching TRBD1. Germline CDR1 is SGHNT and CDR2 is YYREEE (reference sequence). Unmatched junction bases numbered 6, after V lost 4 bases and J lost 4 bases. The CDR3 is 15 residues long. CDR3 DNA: TGTGCCAGCAGCGGCTCCGGGACAGGGGGAAACACCATATATTTT. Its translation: CASSGSGTGGNTIYF.

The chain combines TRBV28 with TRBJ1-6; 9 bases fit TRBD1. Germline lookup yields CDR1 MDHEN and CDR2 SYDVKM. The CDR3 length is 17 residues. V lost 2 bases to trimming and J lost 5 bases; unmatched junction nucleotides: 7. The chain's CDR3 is CASSLTLRDRDNSPLHF. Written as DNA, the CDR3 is TGTGCCAGCAGTTTAACGTTAAGGGACAGGGATAATTCACCCCTCCACTTT. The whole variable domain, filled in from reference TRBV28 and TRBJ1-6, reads DVKVTQSSRYLVKRTGEKVFLECVQDMDHENMFWYRQDPGLGLRLIYFSYDVKMKEKGDIPEGYSVSREKKERFSLILESASTNQTSMYLCASSLTLRDRDNSPLHFGNGTRLTVT.

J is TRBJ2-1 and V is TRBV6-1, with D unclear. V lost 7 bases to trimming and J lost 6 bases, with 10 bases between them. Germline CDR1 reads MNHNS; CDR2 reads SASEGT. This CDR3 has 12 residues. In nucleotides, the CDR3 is TGTGCCAGCATCTCCTGGGCCAATGAGCAGTTCTTC. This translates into CASISWANEQFF.

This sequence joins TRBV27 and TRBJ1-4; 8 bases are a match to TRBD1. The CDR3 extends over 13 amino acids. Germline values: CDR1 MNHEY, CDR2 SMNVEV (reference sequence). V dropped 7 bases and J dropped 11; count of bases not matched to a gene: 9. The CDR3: CASMPPGGRKLFF. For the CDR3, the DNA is TGTGCCAGCATGCCTCCAGGGGGCAGGAAACTGTTTTTT.

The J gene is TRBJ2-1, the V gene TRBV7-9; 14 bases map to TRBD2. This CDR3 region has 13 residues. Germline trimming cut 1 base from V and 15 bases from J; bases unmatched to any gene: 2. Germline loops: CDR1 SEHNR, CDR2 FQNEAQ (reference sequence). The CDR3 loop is CASSLGLAGGTFF. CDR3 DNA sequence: TGTGCCAGCAGCTTAGGACTAGCGGGGGGGACGTTCTTC.

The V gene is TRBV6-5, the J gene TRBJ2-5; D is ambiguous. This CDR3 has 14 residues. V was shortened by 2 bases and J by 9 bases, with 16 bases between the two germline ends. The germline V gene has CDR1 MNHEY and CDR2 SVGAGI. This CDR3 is CASSYGAPPRAQYF. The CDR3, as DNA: TGTGCCAGCAGTTACGGTGCACCACCGAGAGCCCAGTACTTC.

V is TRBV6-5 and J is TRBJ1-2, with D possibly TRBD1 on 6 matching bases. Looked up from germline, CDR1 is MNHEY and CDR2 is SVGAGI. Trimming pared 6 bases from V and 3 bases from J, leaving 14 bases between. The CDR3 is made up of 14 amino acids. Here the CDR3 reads CASSRTAADYGYTF. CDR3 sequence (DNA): TGTGCCAGCAGCCGGACAGCAGCTGACTATGGCTACACCTTC.

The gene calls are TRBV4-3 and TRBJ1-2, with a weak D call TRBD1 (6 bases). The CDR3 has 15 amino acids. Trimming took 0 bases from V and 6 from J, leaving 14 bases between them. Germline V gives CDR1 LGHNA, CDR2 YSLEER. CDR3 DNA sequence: TGCGCCAGCAGCCAAGAAGAGGGGGGGGACGATGGCTACACCTTC. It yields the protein CASSQEEGGDDGYTF.